The clone carrying this TCR beta chain was picked up a small number of times. Its antigen is not known. The CDR3 runs 15 residues. Germline lookup yields CDR1 SEHNR and CDR2 FQNEAQ (reference sequence). The V gene end was trimmed by 4 bases and the J gene end by 3 bases; junction bases not matched to a gene: 9. This sample was included in a study of T cell responses to AZD1222 COVID-19 vaccine. Study-level points and caveats: Repertoire collection took place solely once the T cell response had peaked. Donors were chiefly white British, with a greater number of females, and clonal diversity was perhaps underestimated. Spike-specific TCR breadth and depth went up after people got two AZD1222 doses.

Repertoires were generated with immunoSEQ multiplex PCR, while TCRdb's copy carries only in-frame clones and drops some. Here the sample spans 90,000 to 150,000 clones, 88% being singletons. The origin of this receptor is an adult in good health. The sample consisted of peripheral blood, taken on day 0 of AZD1222 vaccination. The chain recombines TRBV7-9 with TRBJ2-7; the match to TRBD1 covers 7 bases. CDR3 coding DNA: TGTGCCAGCAGCTCGCCGGGACAGACGCACTACGAGCAGTACTTC. Translated: CASSSPGQTHYEQYF.